This TCR beta chain was recorded in a study of T-cell memory formation after mild COVID-19. A 5'RACE reaction primed in the constant segment made cDNA libraries of TCR alpha and TCR beta, and these carried sample barcodes and UMIs. TCRdb processed the 5' RACE reads anew with MiXCR; each CDR3 protein has one entry. The repertoire holds 390,000 or so distinct CDR3 sequences, with roughly 15% as singletons. Note on this clonotype: What it recognizes is unknown.

Notes on the study in general: CD4+ contracting clones lay mainly in CM and EM, CD8+ ones in EMRA. Whether day 37 second-wave clones are SARS-CoV-2-specific was not confirmed.

The germline V gene encodes CDR1 DFQATT and CDR2 SNEGSKA (reference sequence). V lost 6 bases to trimming and J lost 5 bases, with 16 bases between them. This CDR3 comprises 13 residues. This receptor was identified in a man between 18 and 35 years old who had mild COVID-19 (a few samples of this study predate the infection). Cell type and time point are not known. This sequence joins TRBV20-1 and TRBJ2-5, with D hard to call. The sample taken for sequencing was PBMCs or a T cell subset sorted from them (not recorded which). The CDR3 coding sequence is TGCAGTGCCCTGGCGAGGTCCGGGGAGACCCAGTACTTC. It specifies CSALARSGETQYF.